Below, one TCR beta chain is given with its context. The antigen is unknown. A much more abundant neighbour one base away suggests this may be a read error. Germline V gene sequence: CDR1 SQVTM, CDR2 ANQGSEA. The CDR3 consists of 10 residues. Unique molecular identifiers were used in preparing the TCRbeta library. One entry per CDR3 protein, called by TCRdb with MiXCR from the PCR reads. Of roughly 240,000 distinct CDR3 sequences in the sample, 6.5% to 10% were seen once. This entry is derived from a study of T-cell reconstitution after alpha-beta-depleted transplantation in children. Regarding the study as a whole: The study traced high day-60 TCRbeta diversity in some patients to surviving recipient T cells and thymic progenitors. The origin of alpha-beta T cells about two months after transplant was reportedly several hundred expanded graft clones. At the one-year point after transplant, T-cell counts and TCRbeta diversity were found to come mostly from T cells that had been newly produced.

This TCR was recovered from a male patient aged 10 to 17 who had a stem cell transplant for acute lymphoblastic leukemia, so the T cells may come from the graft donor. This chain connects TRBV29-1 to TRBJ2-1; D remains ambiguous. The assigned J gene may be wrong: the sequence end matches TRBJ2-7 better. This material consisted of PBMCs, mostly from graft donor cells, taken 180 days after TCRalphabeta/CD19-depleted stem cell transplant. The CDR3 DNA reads TGCAGCGTTGAACGCTTTGAGCAGTACTTC. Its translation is CSVERFEQYF.